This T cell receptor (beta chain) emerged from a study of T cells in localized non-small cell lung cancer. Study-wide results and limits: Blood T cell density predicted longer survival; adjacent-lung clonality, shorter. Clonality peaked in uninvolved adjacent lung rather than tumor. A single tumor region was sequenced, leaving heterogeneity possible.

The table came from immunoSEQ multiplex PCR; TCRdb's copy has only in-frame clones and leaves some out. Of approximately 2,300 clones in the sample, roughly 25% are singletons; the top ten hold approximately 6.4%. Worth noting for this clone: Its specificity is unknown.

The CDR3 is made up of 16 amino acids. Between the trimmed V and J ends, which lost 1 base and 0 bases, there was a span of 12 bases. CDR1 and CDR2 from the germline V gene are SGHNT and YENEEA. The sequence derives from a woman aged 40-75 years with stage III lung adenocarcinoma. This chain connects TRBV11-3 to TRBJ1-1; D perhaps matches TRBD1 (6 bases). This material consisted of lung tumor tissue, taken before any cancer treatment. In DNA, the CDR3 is TGTGCCAGCAGCTTAGGCGCAGGGGCGGTGAACACTGAAGCTTTCTTT. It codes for CASSLGAGAVNTEAFF.